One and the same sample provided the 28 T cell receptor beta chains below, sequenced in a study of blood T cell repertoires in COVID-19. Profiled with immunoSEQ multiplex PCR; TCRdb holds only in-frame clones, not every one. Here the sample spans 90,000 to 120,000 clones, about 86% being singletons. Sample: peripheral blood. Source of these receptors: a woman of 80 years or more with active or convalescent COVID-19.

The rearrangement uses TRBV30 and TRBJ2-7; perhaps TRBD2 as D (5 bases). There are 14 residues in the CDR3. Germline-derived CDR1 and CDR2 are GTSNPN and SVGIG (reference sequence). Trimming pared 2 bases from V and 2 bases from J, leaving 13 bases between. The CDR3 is CAWSPPRVPYEQYF. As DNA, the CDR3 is TGTGCCTGGAGTCCCCCGAGGGTACCCTACGAGCAGTACTTC.

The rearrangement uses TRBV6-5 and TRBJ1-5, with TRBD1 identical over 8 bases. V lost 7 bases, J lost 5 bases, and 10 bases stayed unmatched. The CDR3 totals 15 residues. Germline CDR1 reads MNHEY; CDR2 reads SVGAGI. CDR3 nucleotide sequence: TGTGCCAGCATCCTCAGGCAGGGGGCACATCAGCCCCAGCATTTT. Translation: CASILRQGAHQPQHF.

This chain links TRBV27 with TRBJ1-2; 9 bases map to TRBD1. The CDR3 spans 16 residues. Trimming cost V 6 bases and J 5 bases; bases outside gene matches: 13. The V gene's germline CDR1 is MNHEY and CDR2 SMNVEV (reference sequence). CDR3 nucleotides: TGTGCCAGCAGCTCGCGTACCGGGACAGGGCAATATGGCTACACCTTC. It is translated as CASSSRTGTGQYGYTF.

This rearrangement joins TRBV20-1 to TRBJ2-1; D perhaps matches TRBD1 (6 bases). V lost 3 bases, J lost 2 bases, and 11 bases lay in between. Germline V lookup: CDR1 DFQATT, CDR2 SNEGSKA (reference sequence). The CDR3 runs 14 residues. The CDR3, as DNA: TGCAGTGCTAGTATCTCAGGGGCCTACAATGAGCAGTTCTTC. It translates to CSASISGAYNEQFF.

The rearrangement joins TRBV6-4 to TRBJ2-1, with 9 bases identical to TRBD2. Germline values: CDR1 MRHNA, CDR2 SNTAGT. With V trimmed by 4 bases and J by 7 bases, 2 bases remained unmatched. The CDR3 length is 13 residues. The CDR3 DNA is TGTGCCAGCAGTGTCCTAGCGGGAAATGAGCAGTTCTTC. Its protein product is CASSVLAGNEQFF.

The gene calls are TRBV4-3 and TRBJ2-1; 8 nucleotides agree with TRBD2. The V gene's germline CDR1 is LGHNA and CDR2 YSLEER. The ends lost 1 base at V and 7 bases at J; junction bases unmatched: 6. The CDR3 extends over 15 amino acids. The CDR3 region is CASSQARASGNEQFF. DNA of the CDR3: TGCGCCAGCAGCCAAGCTCGTGCTAGCGGGAATGAGCAGTTCTTC.

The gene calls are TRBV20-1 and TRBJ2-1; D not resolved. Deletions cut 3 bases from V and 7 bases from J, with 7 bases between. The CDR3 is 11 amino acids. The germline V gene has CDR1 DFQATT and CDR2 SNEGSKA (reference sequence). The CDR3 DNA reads TGCAGTGCTAGTTCTAAGAATGAGCAGTTCTTC. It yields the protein CSASSKNEQFF.

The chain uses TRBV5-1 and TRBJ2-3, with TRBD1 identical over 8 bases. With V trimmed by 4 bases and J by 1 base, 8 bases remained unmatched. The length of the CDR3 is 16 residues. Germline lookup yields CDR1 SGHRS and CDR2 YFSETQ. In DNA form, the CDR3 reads TGCGCCAGCAGCAGATTACAGGGGGATGGCACAGATACGCAGTATTTT. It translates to CASSRLQGDGTDTQYF. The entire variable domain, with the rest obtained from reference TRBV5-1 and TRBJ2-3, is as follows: KAGVTQTPRYLIKTRGQQVTLSCSPISGHRSVSWYQQTPGQGLQFLFEYFSETQRNKGNFPGRFSGRQFSNSRSEMNVSTLELGDSALYLCASSRLQGDGTDTQYFGPGTRLTVL.

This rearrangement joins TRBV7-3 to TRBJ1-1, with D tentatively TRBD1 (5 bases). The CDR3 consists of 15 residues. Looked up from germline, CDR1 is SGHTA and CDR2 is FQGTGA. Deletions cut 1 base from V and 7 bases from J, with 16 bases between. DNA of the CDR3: TGTGCCAGCAGCTTAAATCAGGGTTTTGGCGGTGAAGCTTTCTTT. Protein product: CASSLNQGFGGEAFF.

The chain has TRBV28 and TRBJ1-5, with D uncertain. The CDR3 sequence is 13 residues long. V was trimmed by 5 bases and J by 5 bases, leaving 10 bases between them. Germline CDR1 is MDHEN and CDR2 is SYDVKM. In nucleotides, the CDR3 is TGTGCCAGCAGTCTTAGAGCGGATCAGCCCCAGCATTTT. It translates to CASSLRADQPQHF. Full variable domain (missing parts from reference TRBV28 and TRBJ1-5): DVKVTQSSRYLVKRTGEKVFLECVQDMDHENMFWYRQDPGLGLRLIYFSYDVKMKEKGDIPEGYSVSREKKERFSLILESASTNQTSMYLCASSLRADQPQHFGDGTRLSIL.

The CDR3 sequence: CASSLESVGQPQHF. For the CDR3, the DNA is TGTGCCAGCAGCTTAGAGTCGGTCGGTCAGCCCCAGCATTTT. The V gene is TRBV7-2, the J gene TRBJ1-5; no clear D gene. The germline V gene encodes CDR1 SGHTA and CDR2 FQGNSA. The ends were cut back, 1 base at V and 6 bases at J, with 10 bases in the middle. The CDR3 is 14 residues long.

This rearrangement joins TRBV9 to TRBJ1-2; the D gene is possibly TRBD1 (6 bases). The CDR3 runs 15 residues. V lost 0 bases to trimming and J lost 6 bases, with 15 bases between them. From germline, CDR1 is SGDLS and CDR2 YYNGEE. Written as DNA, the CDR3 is TGTGCCAGCAGCGTAGTCCCAGGGGCGGGGGATGGCTACACCTTC. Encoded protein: CASSVVPGAGDGYTF.

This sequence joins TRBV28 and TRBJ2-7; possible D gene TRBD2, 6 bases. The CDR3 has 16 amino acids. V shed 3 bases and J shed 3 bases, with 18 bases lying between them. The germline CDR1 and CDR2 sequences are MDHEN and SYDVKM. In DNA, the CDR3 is TGTGCCAGCAGTTTGGGTCGGAGGGGCATTGGCTACGAGCAGTACTTC. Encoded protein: CASSLGRRGIGYEQYF.

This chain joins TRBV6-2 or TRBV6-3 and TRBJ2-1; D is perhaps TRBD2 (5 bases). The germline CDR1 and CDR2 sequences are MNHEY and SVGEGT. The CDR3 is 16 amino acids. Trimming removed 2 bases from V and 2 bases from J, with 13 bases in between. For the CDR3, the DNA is TGTGCCAGCAGTTACGAGAGGGCACCGGCCTACAATGAGCAGTTCTTC. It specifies CASSYERAPAYNEQFF.

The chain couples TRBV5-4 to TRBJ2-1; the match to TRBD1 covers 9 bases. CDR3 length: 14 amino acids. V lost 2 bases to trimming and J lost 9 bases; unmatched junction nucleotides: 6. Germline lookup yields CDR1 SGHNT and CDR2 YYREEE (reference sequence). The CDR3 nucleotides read TGTGCCAGCAGCTTCCGGGACAGGGACAGTGAGCAGTTCTTC. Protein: CASSFRDRDSEQFF.

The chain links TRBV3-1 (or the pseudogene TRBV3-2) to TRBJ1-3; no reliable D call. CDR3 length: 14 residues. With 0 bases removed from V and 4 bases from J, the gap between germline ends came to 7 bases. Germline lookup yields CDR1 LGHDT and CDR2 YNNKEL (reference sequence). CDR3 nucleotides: TGTGCCAGCAGCCAAGAGGGCTACGGAAACACCATATATTTT. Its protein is CASSQEGYGNTIYF.

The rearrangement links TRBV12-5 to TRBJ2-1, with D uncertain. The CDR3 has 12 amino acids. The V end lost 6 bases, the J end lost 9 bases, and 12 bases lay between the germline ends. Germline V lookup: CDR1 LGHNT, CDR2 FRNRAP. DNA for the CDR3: TGTGCTAGTGGGGAGAGGTCGGGTGAGCAGTTCTTC. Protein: CASGERSGEQFF.

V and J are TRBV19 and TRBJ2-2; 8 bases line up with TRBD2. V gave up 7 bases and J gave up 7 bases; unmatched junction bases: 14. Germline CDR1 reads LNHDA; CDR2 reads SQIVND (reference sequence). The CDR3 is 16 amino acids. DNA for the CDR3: TGTGCCAGTACCTCCCGGGGGGGGCTAACCGGCGGGGAGCTGTTTTTT. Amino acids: CASTSRGGLTGGELFF.

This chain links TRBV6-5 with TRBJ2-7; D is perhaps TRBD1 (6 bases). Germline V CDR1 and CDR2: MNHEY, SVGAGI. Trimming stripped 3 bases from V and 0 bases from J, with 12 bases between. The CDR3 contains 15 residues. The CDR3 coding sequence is TGTGCCAGCAGTTATCCCAGGGGTAGCTCCTACGAGCAGTACTTC. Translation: CASSYPRGSSYEQYF.

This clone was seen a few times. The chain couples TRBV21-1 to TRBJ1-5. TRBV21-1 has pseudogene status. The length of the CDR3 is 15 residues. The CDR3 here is CASSKPGGSGGPQHF. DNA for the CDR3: TGTGCCAGCAGCAAACCCGGAGGAAGCGGAGGGCCCCAGCATTTT.

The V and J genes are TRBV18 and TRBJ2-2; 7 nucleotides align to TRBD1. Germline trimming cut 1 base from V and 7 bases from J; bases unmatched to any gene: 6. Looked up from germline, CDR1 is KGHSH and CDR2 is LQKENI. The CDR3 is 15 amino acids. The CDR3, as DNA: TGTGCCAGCTCACCACGCACAGGGGTCCTCGGGGAGCTGTTTTTT. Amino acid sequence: CASSPRTGVLGELFF.

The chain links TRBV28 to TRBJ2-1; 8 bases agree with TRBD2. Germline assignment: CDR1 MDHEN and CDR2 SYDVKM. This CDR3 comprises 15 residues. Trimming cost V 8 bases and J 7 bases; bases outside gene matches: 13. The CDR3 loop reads CASHEPRGGSNEQFF. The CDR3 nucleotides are TGTGCCAGCCATGAGCCCCGGGGGGGATCGAATGAGCAGTTCTTC.

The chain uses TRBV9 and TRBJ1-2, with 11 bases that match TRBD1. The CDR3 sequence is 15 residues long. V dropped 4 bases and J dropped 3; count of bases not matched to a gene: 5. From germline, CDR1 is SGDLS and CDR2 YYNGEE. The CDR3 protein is CASSLGTGGYYGYTF. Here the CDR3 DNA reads TGTGCCAGCAGCCTGGGGACAGGGGGGTACTATGGCTACACCTTC.

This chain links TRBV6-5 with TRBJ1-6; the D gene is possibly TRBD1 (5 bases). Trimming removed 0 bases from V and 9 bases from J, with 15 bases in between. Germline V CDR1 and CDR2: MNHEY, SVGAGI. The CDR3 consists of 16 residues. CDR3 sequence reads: CASSYSSSGDGSPLHF. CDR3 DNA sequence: TGTGCCAGCAGTTACTCTTCGTCGGGGGACGGTTCACCCCTCCACTTT.

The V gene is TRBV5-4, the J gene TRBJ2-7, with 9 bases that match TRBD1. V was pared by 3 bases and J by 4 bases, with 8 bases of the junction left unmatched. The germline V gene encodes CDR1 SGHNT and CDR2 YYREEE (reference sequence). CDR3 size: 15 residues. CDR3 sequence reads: CASSSTGGAGYEQYF. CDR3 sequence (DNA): TGTGCCAGCAGCTCCACAGGGGGCGCGGGTTACGAGCAGTACTTC.

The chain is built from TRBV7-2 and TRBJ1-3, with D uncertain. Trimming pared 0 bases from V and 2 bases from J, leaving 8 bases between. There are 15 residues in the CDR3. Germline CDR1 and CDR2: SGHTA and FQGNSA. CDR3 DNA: TGTGCCAGCAGCTTAGCCGCGGGTGCTGGAAACACCATATATTTT. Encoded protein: CASSLAAGAGNTIYF. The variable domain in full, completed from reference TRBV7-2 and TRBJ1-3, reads GAGVSQSPSNKVTEKGKDVELRCDPISGHTALYWYRQSLGQGLEFLIYFQGNSAPDKSGLPSDRFSAERTGGSVSTLTIQRTQQEDSAVYLCASSLAAGAGNTIYFGEGSWLTVV.

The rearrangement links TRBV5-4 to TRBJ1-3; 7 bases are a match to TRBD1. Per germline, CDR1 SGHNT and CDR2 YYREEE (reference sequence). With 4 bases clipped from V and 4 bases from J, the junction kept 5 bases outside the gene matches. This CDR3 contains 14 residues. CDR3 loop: CASSLTGTGNTIYF. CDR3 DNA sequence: TGTGCCAGCAGCCTGACAGGGACCGGAAACACCATATATTTT. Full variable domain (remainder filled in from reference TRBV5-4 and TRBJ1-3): ETGVTQSPTHLIKTRGQQVTLRCSSQSGHNTVSWYQQALGQGPQFIFQYYREEENGRGNFPPRFSGLQFPNYSSELNVNALELDDSALYLCASSLTGTGNTIYFGEGSWLTVV.

CDR3 sequence reads: CATNSGVGTDTQYF. CDR3 DNA: TGTGCCACCAATTCCGGGGTGGGCACAGATACGCAGTATTTT. The chain links TRBV24-1 to TRBJ2-3, with D perhaps matching TRBD2 (5 bases). This CDR3 has 14 residues. Germline V gene data show CDR1 as KGHDR and CDR2 as SFDVKD. The V and J ends lost 8 bases and 1 base respectively, with 12 bases between them.